Listed below are T cell receptor beta chains from one sample, sequenced in a study of T-cell reconstitution after alpha-beta-depleted transplantation in children. In TCRdb, the PCR reads were re-called with MiXCR into one record per CDR3 protein. Of some 300,000 distinct CDR3 sequences in the sample, 10% were seen once. The sequencing used PBMCs, collected before TCRalphabeta/CD19-depleted stem cell transplant. The receptors stem from a boy under two years old with acute myeloid leukemia, due to receive a stem cell transplant. The CDR3 runs from the conserved cysteine through the conserved F or W. A D gene is named only where the DNA matches it firmly. The size of a clone is reported for some rows only, either as once, few or many, or as a class for expanded clones.

j_call | d_call | v_call | clone_size | cdr3_length | cdr3_aa | cdr3_nt
TRBJ2-7 | TRBD1 | TRBV7-9 | - | 16 | CASSFFINQGVNEQYF | TGTGCCAGCAGCTTTTTTATCAACCAGGGGGTCAACGAGCAGTACTTC
TRBJ1-5 | - | TRBV10-3 | many | 13 | CAISLTVNQPQHF | TGTGCCATCTCGCTCACAGTCAATCAGCCCCAGCATTTT
TRBJ2-1 | TRBD1 | TRBV9 | many | 13 | CASSLDRDNEQFF | TGTGCCAGCAGCCTGGACAGGGACAATGAGCAGTTCTTC
TRBJ2-1 | TRBD1 | TRBV6-1 | many | 15 | CASSAGGEGFNEQFF | TGTGCCAGCAGTGCAGGGGGCGAGGGGTTCAATGAGCAGTTCTTC
TRBJ2-6 | - | TRBV4-3 | many | 17 | CASSQEGVSSGANVLTF | TGCGCCAGCAGCCAAGAAGGGGTGTCCTCTGGGGCCAACGTCCTGACTTTC
TRBJ1-1 | - | TRBV10-3 | many | 11 | CAISEGFEAFF | TGTGCCATCAGTGAGGGGTTCGAAGCTTTCTTT
TRBJ2-7 | TRBD2 | TRBV29-1 | many | 15 | CSARLGGYWAYEQYF | TGCAGCGCCCGACTCGGGGGGTATTGGGCCTACGAGCAGTACTTC
TRBJ2-3 | - | TRBV3-1 | - | 16 | CANRVGGSRGTDTQYF | TGTGCCAATAGAGTAGGCGGGAGTAGGGGGACAGATACGCAGTATTTT
TRBJ2-7 | - | TRBV23-1 | - | 15 | CASSQSGGPSYEQYF | TGCGCCAGCAGTCAATCCGGGGGGCCTTCCTACGAGCAGTACTTC
TRBJ2-3 | - | TRBV5-1 | - | 13 | CASKRPGIDTQYF | TGCGCCAGCAAGCGGCCTGGGATAGATACGCAGTATTTT
TRBJ2-2 | - | TRBV3-1 | - | 14 | CASSMSQRTGELFF | TGTGCCAGCAGCATGAGTCAAAGGACCGGGGAGCTGTTTTTT
TRBJ1-4 | - | TRBV4-1 | - | 11 | CASSQNEKLFF | TGCGCCAGCAGCCAAAATGAAAAACTGTTTTTT
TRBJ2-7 | - | TRBV7-6 | many | 14 | CASSLREPPDEQYF | TGTGCCAGCAGCTTGAGGGAACCCCCTGACGAGCAGTACTTC
TRBJ2-3 | TRBD1 | TRBV3-1 | many | 16 | CASSQDWGQGRNTQYF | TGTGCCAGCAGCCAAGATTGGGGACAGGGTAGAAATACGCAGTATTTT
TRBJ2-1 | TRBD2 | TRBV7-9 | many | 16 | CASSLPSGGAFDEQFF | TGTGCCAGCAGCTTACCCAGCGGGGGGGCCTTCGATGAGCAGTTCTTC
TRBJ2-1 | - | TRBV4-3 | many | 15 | CASSGSRGTRNEQFF | TGCGCCAGCTCCGGAAGCCGCGGGACTCGCAATGAGCAGTTCTTC
TRBJ2-7 | TRBD1 | TRBV5-5 | many | 15 | CASSSQGVGYYEQYF | TGTGCCAGCAGCTCGCAGGGGGTTGGATATTACGAGCAGTACTTC
TRBJ1-1 | - | TRBV21-1 | many | 16 | CASSHLPGRANTEAFF | TGTGCCAGCAGCCACTTACCCGGACGGGCGAACACTGAAGCTTTCTTT
TRBJ2-1 | TRBD2 | TRBV2 | - | 15 | CASSEGLAPYNEQFF | TGTGCCAGCAGTGAGGGACTAGCGCCTTACAATGAGCAGTTCTTC
TRBJ2-3 | TRBD2 | TRBV29-1 | - | 13 | CSVEAGVGDTQYF | TGCAGCGTTGAGGCGGGAGTGGGTGATACGCAGTATTTT
TRBJ2-5 | - | TRBV20-1 | many | 14 | CSASGLLGEETQYF | TGCAGTGCTAGTGGACTATTAGGCGAGGAGACCCAGTACTTC
TRBJ2-4 | - | TRBV5-4 | few | 16 | CASMQDRPVAKNIQYF | TGTGCCAGCATGCAAGACAGGCCAGTAGCCAAAAACATTCAGTACTTC
TRBJ2-1 | - | TRBV7-4 | many | 12 | CASSLGGETRFF | TGTGCCAGCAGCTTAGGGGGGGAAACAAGGTTCTTC
TRBJ2-2 | - | TRBV11-2 | few | 12 | CASRPNTGELFF | TGTGCCAGCAGACCTAACACCGGGGAGCTGTTTTTT
TRBJ2-7 | TRBD2 | TRBV7-9 | many | 17 | CASSLTTGTSKTYEQYF | TGTGCCAGCAGCTTGACTACCGGGACTAGTAAGACCTACGAGCAGTACTTC
TRBJ1-1 | - | TRBV3-1 | many | 16 | CASSPPAETGNTEAFF | TGTGCCAGCAGCCCACCGGCGGAGACAGGGAACACTGAAGCTTTCTTT
TRBJ2-1 | - | TRBV6-2/TRBV6-3 | once | 14 | CASLRAEPYNEQFF | TGTGCCAGCCTTAGAGCCGAACCCTACAATGAGCAGTTCTTC
TRBJ2-7 | - | TRBV7-9 | - | 16 | CASSLVSGLLTYEQYF | TGTGCCAGCAGCCTCGTTTCGGGACTCCTAACCTACGAGCAGTACTTC
TRBJ2-5 | TRBD1 | TRBV4-2 | many | 14 | CASSQETGKETQYF | TGTGCCAGCAGCCAAGAGACAGGGAAAGAGACCCAGTACTTC
TRBJ2-2 | - | TRBV3-1 | many | 14 | CASSHRQTGGELFF | TGTGCCAGCAGCCACAGGCAGACCGGCGGGGAGCTGTTTTTT
TRBJ2-2 | TRBD1 | TRBV20-1 | many | 14 | CSAKDRARTGELFF | TGCAGTGCTAAGGACAGGGCCCGCACCGGGGAGCTGTTTTTT
TRBJ2-1 | - | TRBV12-3/TRBV12-4 | many | 15 | CASSSPASSYNEQFF | TGTGCCAGCAGTTCTCCCGCCAGCTCCTACAATGAGCAGTTCTTC
TRBJ2-6 | TRBD2 | TRBV28 | - | 17 | CASSRGGLLSGANVLTF | TGTGCCAGCAGTCGCGGGGGTCTCCTCTCTGGGGCCAACGTCCTGACTTTC
TRBJ1-4 | TRBD1 | TRBV10-3 | - | 12 | CATQGASEKLFF | TGTGCCACGCAGGGGGCGAGTGAAAAACTGTTTTTT
TRBJ2-1 | - | TRBV27 | - | 16 | CASSPTGGGDYNEQFF | TGTGCCAGCAGTCCTACCGGCGGAGGGGACTACAATGAGCAGTTCTTC
TRBJ2-5 | - | TRBV10-3 | many | 14 | CAISASRQQETQYF | TGTGCCATCAGTGCCTCGAGACAACAAGAGACCCAGTACTTC
TRBJ2-2 | TRBD2 | TRBV12-3/TRBV12-4 | few | 15 | CASSVASGVGGELFF | TGTGCCAGCAGTGTGGCTAGCGGGGTTGGTGGGGAGCTGTTTTTT
TRBJ2-3 | - | TRBV20-1 | many | 14 | CSASGPLVPDTQYF | TGCAGTGCTAGTGGCCCCCTAGTTCCAGATACGCAGTATTTT
TRBJ1-6 | - | TRBV28 | few | 13 | CASSSRRNSPLHF | TGTGCCAGCAGCTCTCGACGAAATTCACCCCTCCACTTT
TRBJ2-6 | - | TRBV7-2 | few | 18 | CASSLGQGGSSGANVLTF | TGTGCCAGCAGCTTAGGGCAGGGCGGTAGCTCTGGGGCCAACGTCCTGACTTTC
TRBJ2-7 | TRBD2 | TRBV7-2 | few | 15 | CASSLRGTTLYEQYF | TGTGCCAGCAGCTTACGCGGGACTACCCTCTACGAGCAGTACTTC
TRBJ1-5 | - | TRBV28 | many | 14 | CASSFRSTHQPQHF | TGTGCCAGCAGTTTTCGGTCAACCCATCAGCCCCAGCATTTT
TRBJ1-6 | - | TRBV7-6 | many | 15 | CASSLADTANSPLHF | TGTGCCAGCAGCTTAGCGGACACGGCGAATTCACCCCTCCACTTT
TRBJ2-2 | - | TRBV20-1 | - | 16 | CSASQKDREGTGELFF | TGCAGTGCTAGCCAGAAGGACAGGGAGGGGACCGGGGAGCTGTTTTTT